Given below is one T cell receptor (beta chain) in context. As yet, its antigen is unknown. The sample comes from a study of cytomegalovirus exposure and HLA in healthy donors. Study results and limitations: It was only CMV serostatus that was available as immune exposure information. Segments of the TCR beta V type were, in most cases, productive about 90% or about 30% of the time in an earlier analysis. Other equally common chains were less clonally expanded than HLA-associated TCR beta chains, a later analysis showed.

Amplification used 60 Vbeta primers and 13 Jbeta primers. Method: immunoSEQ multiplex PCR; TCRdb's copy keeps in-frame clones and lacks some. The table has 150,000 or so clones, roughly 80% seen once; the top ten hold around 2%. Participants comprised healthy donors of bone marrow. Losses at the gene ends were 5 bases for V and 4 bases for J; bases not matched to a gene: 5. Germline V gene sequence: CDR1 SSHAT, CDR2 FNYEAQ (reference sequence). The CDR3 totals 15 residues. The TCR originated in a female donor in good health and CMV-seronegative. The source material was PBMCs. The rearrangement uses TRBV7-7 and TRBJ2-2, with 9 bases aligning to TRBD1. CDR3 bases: TGTGCCAGCAGCGCGGACAGGGGCGGCACCGGGGAGCTGTTTTTT. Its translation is CASSADRGGTGELFF.